This is a list of T cell receptor beta chains from one sample in a study of technical replicates of blood from a few donors. TCRdb keeps only in-frame clones here, not all; method: immunoSEQ multiplex PCR. The repertoire includes about 76,000 clones, around 97% of them detected once, and 0.21% sits in the top ten. Sequenced: T cells isolated from PBMCs. These receptors were obtained from a human donor in good health. CDR3s include the opening cysteine and the closing phenylalanine or tryptophan. D genes are given only for firm matches. The size entry is marked missing in some rows and otherwise reads once, few, many or a size class.

D gene,V gene,J gene,clone size,CDR3 length,CDR3 DNA,CDR3 protein
NA,TRBV7-9,TRBJ2-7,NA,12,TGTGCCAGCAGCTTTAGCTCCTACGAGCAGTACTTC,CASSFSSYEQYF
NA,TRBV27,TRBJ2-3,NA,11,TGTGCCAGCAGTTTTTCGGATACGCAGTATTTT,CASSFSDTQYF
TRBD1,TRBV7-9,TRBJ1-2,NA,13,TGTGCCAGCAGTGCTCCGGGACAGGTCGGCTACACCTTC,CASSAPGQVGYTF
TRBD2,TRBV7-2,TRBJ2-7,NA,19,TGTGCCAGCAGCTTAGACGCTAGCGGGACTGGCTGGAGCTCCTACGAGCAGTACTTC,CASSLDASGTGWSSYEQYF
NA,TRBV4-1,TRBJ1-1,NA,15,TGCGCCAGCAGCCGCCGCGGACAGCTGAACACTGAAGCTTTCTTT,CASSRRGQLNTEAFF
NA,TRBV7-7,TRBJ2-5,NA,13,TGTGCTAGCAGCTTCACGGGGCAAGAGACCCAGTACTTC,CASSFTGQETQYF
NA,TRBV19,TRBJ1-5,NA,13,TGTGCCAGTAACCCCAGGGGAGTTCAGCCCCAGCATTTT,CASNPRGVQPQHF
NA,TRBV6-5,TRBJ1-5,NA,13,TGTGCCAGCAGTCGAGGGGGGGGGCAGCCCCAGCATTTT,CASSRGGGQPQHF
NA,TRBV6-1,TRBJ2-2,NA,14,TGTGCCAGCAGGCCAGGGGGACTCACCGGGGAGCTGTTTTTT,CASRPGGLTGELFF
NA,TRBV6-6,TRBJ2-7,NA,13,TGTGCCACCACACCCCAGGGGTCCTACGAGCAGTACTTC,CATTPQGSYEQYF
TRBD2,TRBV25-1,TRBJ2-1,NA,16,TGTGCCAGCAGTTTTTCAGCGGGGCCTTCCTACAATGAGCAGTTCTTC,CASSFSAGPSYNEQFF
TRBD1,TRBV28,TRBJ1-2,NA,14,TGTGCCAGCAGTTCCACACAGGGGGCGCATGGCTACACCTTC,CASSSTQGAHGYTF
TRBD1,TRBV6-5,TRBJ2-7,NA,14,TGTGCCAGCAGTTACGGACAGGTTCCCTACGAGCAGTACTTC,CASSYGQVPYEQYF
TRBD1,TRBV6-5,TRBJ1-1,NA,16,TGTGCCAGCAGTTATCGGGGCACAGGGGTTAACACTGAAGCTTTCTTT,CASSYRGTGVNTEAFF
NA,TRBV19,TRBJ1-1,NA,13,TGTGCCAGTAGTATCCGAGAGCACCTGAGAGCTTTCTTT,CASSIREHLRAFF
NA,TRBV7-9,TRBJ2-1,NA,15,TGTGCCAGCAGCTCCCGGGAACGGAAGGTCAATGAGCAGTTCTTC,CASSSRERKVNEQFF
NA,TRBV7-9,TRBJ2-7,NA,13,TGTGCCAGCAGCTTAGACAGCAGCTACGAGCAGTACTTC,CASSLDSSYEQYF
NA,TRBV9,TRBJ2-1,NA,14,TGTGCCAGCAGCGTCGGGGACACACTCAATGAGCAGTTCTTC,CASSVGDTLNEQFF
NA,TRBV4-1,TRBJ1-2,NA,17,TGCGCCAGCAGCCGCACCTTGGCGTGGGGGGACAACTATGGCTACACCTTC,CASSRTLAWGDNYGYTF
TRBD1,TRBV4-2,TRBJ2-7,NA,15,TGTGCCAGCAGCCAAGTGCAGGGGGTGACCTACGAGCAGTACTTC,CASSQVQGVTYEQYF
NA,TRBV25-1,TRBJ1-4,NA,14,TGTGCCAGCAGTGCCACAAGAGACAGACAAAAACTGTTTTTT,CASSATRDRQKLFF
NA,TRBV5-1,TRBJ2-5,NA,13,TGCGCCAGCAGCCGTGACAGGCAAGAGACCCAGTACTTC,CASSRDRQETQYF
TRBD1,TRBV29-1,TRBJ1-2,NA,12,TGCAGCGTTGCGGGACAGAAGTATGGCTACACCTTC,CSVAGQKYGYTF
NA,TRBV5-1,TRBJ1-3,NA,15,TGCGCCAGCAGCTTGGGGACAGCGATCCGTGACACCATATATTTT,CASSLGTAIRDTIYF
NA,TRBV6-6,TRBJ1-1,NA,15,TGTGCCAGCAGTTACTTGCAGGGCATGAACACTGAAGCTTTCTTT,CASSYLQGMNTEAFF
TRBD1,TRBV2,TRBJ2-7,NA,12,TGTGCCAGCAGAGGACAGGGGGTCGAGCAGTACTTC,CASRGQGVEQYF
NA,TRBV9,TRBJ2-3,once,13,TGTGCCAGCAGCGTAGGGCCCCCAGATACGCAGTATTTT,CASSVGPPDTQYF
NA,TRBV21-1,TRBJ2-7,NA,17,TGTGCCAGCAGCAAACCGGCCGACGGACTAGCGTCATACGAGCAGTACTTC,CASSKPADGLASYEQYF
TRBD1,TRBV6-4,TRBJ2-2,NA,16,TGTGCCAGCAGTGAACTCGGGACAGTAGATGTCGGGGAGCTGTTTTTT,CASSELGTVDVGELFF
NA,TRBV10-1,TRBJ2-7,NA,14,TGCGCCAGCAGTGCGGGGACATTGACCTACGAGCAGTACTTC,CASSAGTLTYEQYF
TRBD1,TRBV19,TRBJ1-6,once,15,TGTGCCAGTAGTACCCAGGGGGTGGTTTCTTCACCCCTCCACTTT,CASSTQGVVSSPLHF
TRBD1,TRBV19,TRBJ2-7,NA,15,TGTGCCAGTAGTATTTTGGTGACAGGGGCGGACGAGCAGTACTTC,CASSILVTGADEQYF
TRBD2,TRBV5-6,TRBJ2-7,once,16,TGTGCCAGCAGCTTAACGAAGAGCGGGGCTAGGTACGAGCAGTACTTC,CASSLTKSGARYEQYF
NA,TRBV5-1,TRBJ2-7,NA,13,TGCGCCAGCAGCTTCAACAGGGAACTCGAGCAGTACTTC,CASSFNRELEQYF
TRBD1,TRBV10-1,TRBJ2-3,NA,15,TGCGCCAGCAGTTGGACAGGTTCTGTCACAGATACGCAGTATTTT,CASSWTGSVTDTQYF
TRBD1,TRBV5-8,TRBJ1-1,NA,13,TGTGCCAGCAGCTTGTCTACAGGGGGCGAAGCTTTCTTT,CASSLSTGGEAFF
TRBD1,TRBV9,TRBJ2-5,NA,15,TGTGCCAGCAATGGTGAGGGGGCACTGGTGGAGACCCAGTACTTC,CASNGEGALVETQYF
TRBD1,TRBV5-1,TRBJ1-1,NA,15,TGCGCCAGCAGCTTCTTCAGGGGGGAGATCACTGAAGCTTTCTTT,CASSFFRGEITEAFF
TRBD1,TRBV5-1,TRBJ1-1,NA,14,TGCGCCAGCAGCCTGGGACAGGGGGCCGATGAAGCTTTCTTT,CASSLGQGADEAFF
TRBD2,TRBV5-4,TRBJ2-7,once,16,TGTGCCAGCAGCTCGGGGCAGACTAGCGGAGACTACGAGCAGTACTTC,CASSSGQTSGDYEQYF
TRBD1,TRBV5-6,TRBJ2-6,NA,18,TGTGCCAGCAGCTTGGGGACAGGGCGTTTTTCTGGGGCCAACGTCCTGACTTTC,CASSLGTGRFSGANVLTF
TRBD1,TRBV5-6,TRBJ2-3,NA,18,TGTGCCAGCAGCGTTACCGTAGACAGGGGGGCTAGCACAGATACGCAGTATTTT,CASSVTVDRGASTDTQYF
NA,TRBV6-6,TRBJ1-5,NA,13,TGTGCCAGCACTGGGTACAGGGATCAGCCCCAGCATTTT,CASTGYRDQPQHF
NA,TRBV5-4,TRBJ2-7,NA,15,TGTGCCAGCAGCCCGCCGGGGGGCCCTCATTACGAGCAGTACTTC,CASSPPGGPHYEQYF
NA,TRBV7-9,TRBJ1-6,NA,18,TGTGCCAGCAGCTTAAGTCAACGGAGTAAAGGGGAAGGTTCACCCCTCCACTTT,CASSLSQRSKGEGSPLHF
TRBD2,TRBV2,TRBJ2-2,NA,15,TGTGCCAGCAGTGTACGGACTAGCGGCGCCGGGGAGCTGTTTTTT,CASSVRTSGAGELFF
TRBD1,TRBV12-5,TRBJ2-6,NA,17,TGTGCTAGTGGTTTGGTCACAGGGGGTGCTGGGGCCAACGTCCTGACTTTC,CASGLVTGGAGANVLTF
NA,TRBV6-5,TRBJ1-4,NA,15,TGTGCCAGCAGTTACGGGCTGGCCTCGGGAGAAAAACTGTTTTTT,CASSYGLASGEKLFF
TRBD1,TRBV4-1,TRBJ1-5,once,17,TGCGCCAGCAGCCAAGAACCGGGGCAGGGGGCATTTCAGCCCCAGCATTTT,CASSQEPGQGAFQPQHF
TRBD2,TRBV4-1,TRBJ2-5,once,18,TGCGCCAGCAGCCAAGGGCCAGGGCGGCGGGAGGGCCAAGAGACCCAGTACTTC,CASSQGPGRREGQETQYF
TRBD1,TRBV6-1,TRBJ1-3,NA,15,TGTGCCAGCAGTCCAGACAGGGGAATAGGAAACACCATATATTTT,CASSPDRGIGNTIYF
NA,TRBV7-9,TRBJ1-5,once,12,TGTGCCAGCAGCTTCGTGAATCAGCCCCAGCATTTT,CASSFVNQPQHF
NA,TRBV5-1,TRBJ2-7,NA,12,TGCGCCAGCAGCTTGGACAGTCACGAGCAGTACTTC,CASSLDSHEQYF
TRBD1,TRBV19,TRBJ1-6,NA,16,TGTGCCAGTAGTAGGGACAGGGCAGTTTATAATTCACCCCTCCACTTT,CASSRDRAVYNSPLHF
TRBD2,TRBV23-1,TRBJ2-2,NA,15,TGCGCCAGCCCGTCGGCGGGAGGGTGGACCGGGGAGCTGTTTTTT,CASPSAGGWTGELFF
NA,TRBV2,TRBJ1-5,NA,17,TGTGCCAGCAGTTACTCTCGAGAGGGAGCGTCGGGCCAGCCCCAGCATTTT,CASSYSREGASGQPQHF
NA,TRBV7-9,TRBJ2-1,NA,12,TGTGCCAGCAGCTCCACTTACAATGAGCAGTTCTTC,CASSSTYNEQFF
TRBD1,TRBV30,TRBJ1-4,NA,14,TGTGCCTGGGCCCCGGGACAGCTTAATGAAAAACTGTTTTTT,CAWAPGQLNEKLFF